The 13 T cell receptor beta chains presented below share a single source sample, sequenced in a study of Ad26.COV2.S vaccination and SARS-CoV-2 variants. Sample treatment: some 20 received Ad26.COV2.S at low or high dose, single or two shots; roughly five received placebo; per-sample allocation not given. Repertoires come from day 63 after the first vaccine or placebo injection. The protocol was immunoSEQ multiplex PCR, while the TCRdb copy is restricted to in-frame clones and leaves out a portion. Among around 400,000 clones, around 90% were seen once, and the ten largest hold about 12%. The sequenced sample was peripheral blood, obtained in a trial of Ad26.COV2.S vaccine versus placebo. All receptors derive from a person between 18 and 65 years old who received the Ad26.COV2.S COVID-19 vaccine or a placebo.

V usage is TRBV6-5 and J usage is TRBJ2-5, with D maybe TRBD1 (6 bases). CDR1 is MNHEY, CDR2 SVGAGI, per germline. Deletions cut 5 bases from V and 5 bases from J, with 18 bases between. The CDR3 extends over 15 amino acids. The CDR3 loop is CASSTARGRGETQYF. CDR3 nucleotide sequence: TGTGCCAGCAGTACGGCGAGGGGGAGAGGGGAGACCCAGTACTTC.

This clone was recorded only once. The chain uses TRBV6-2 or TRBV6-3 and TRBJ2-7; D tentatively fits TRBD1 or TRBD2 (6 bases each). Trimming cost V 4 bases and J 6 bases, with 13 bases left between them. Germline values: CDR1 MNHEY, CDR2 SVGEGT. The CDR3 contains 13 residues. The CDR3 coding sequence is TGTGCCAGCAGTTTCCACGGGGGCTCCGAGCAGTACTTC. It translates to CASSFHGGSEQYF.

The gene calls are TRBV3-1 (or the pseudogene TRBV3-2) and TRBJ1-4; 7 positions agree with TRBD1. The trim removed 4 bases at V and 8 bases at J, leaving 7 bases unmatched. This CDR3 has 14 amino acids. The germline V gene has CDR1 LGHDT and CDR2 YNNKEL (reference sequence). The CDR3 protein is CASSPRDSREKLFF. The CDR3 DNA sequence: TGTGCCAGCAGCCCCCGGGACAGTCGCGAAAAACTGTTTTTT.

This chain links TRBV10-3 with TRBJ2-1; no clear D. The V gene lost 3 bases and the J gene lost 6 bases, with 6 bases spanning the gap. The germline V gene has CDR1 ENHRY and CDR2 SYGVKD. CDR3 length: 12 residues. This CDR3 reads CAISDSGNEQFF. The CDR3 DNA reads TGTGCCATCAGTGATAGTGGCAATGAGCAGTTCTTC.

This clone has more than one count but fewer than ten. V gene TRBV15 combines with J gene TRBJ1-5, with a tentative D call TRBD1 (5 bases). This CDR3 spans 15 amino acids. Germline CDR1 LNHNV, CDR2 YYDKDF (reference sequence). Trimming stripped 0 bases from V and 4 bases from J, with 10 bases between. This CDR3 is CATSRDLDRNQPQHF. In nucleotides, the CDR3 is TGTGCCACCAGCAGAGATCTTGACAGAAATCAGCCCCAGCATTTT.

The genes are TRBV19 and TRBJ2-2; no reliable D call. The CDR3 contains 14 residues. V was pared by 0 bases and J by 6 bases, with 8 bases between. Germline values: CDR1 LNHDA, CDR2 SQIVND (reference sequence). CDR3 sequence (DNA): TGTGCCAGTAGTATAGAAAAGTGGGCCGGGGAGCTGTTTTTT. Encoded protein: CASSIEKWAGELFF.

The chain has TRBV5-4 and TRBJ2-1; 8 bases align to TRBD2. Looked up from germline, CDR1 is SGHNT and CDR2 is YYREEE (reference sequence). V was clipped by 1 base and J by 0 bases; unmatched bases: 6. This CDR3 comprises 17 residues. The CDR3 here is CASSLTSLAASYNEQFF. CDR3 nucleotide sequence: TGTGCCAGCAGCTTGACCTCACTAGCGGCCTCCTACAATGAGCAGTTCTTC.

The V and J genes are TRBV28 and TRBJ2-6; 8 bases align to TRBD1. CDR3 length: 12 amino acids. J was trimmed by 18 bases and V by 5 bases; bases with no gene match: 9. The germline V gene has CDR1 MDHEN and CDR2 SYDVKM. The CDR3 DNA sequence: TGTGCCAGCAGTCCAGCGGACAGGGTTTCGACTTTC. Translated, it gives CASSPADRVSTF.

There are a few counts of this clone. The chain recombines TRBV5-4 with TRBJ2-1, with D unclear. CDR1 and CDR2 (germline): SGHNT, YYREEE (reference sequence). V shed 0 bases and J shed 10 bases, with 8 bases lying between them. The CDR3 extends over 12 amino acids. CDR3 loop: CASSLASSEQFF. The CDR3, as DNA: TGTGCCAGCAGCTTGGCCAGTTCGGAGCAGTTCTTC. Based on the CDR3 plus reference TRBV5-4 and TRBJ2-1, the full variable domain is ETGVTQSPTHLIKTRGQQVTLRCSSQSGHNTVSWYQQALGQGPQFIFQYYREEENGRGNFPPRFSGLQFPNYSSELNVNALELDDSALYLCASSLASSEQFFGPGTRLTVL.

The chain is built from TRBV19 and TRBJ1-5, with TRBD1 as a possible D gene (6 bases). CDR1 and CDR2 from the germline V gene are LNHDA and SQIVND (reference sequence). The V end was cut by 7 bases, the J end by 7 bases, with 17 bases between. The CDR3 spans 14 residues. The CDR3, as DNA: TGTGCCAGTACCCTAGCCCGGGGGCGACAGCCCCAGCATTTT. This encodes CASTLARGRQPQHF. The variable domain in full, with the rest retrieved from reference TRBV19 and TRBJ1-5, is DGGITQSPKYLFRKEGQNVTLSCEQNLNHDAMYWYRQDPGQGLRLIYYSQIVNDFQKGDIAEGYSVSREKKESFPLTVTSAQKNPTAFYLCASTLARGRQPQHFGDGTRLSIL.

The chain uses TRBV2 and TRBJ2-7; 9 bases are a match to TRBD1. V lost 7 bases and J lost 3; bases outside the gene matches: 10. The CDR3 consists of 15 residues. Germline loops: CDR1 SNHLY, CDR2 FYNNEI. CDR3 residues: CASKSEQGAIYEQYF. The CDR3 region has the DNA TGTGCCAGCAAATCGGAACAGGGGGCAATCTACGAGCAGTACTTC.

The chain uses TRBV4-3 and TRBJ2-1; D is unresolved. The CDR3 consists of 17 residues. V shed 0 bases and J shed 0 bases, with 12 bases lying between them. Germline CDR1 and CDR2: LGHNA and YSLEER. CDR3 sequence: CASSQEYPGSSYNEQFF. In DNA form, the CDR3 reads TGCGCCAGCAGCCAAGAGTACCCGGGCAGCTCCTACAATGAGCAGTTCTTC.

Here the CDR3 reads CASRDSSGNTIYF. DNA for the CDR3: TGTGCCAGCAGGGACAGCTCTGGAAACACCATATATTTT. The chain employs TRBV12-3 or TRBV12-4 and TRBJ1-3; tentatively, D is TRBD1 (6 bases). Trimming stripped 6 bases from V and 0 bases from J, with 6 bases between. The CDR3 runs to 13 residues.